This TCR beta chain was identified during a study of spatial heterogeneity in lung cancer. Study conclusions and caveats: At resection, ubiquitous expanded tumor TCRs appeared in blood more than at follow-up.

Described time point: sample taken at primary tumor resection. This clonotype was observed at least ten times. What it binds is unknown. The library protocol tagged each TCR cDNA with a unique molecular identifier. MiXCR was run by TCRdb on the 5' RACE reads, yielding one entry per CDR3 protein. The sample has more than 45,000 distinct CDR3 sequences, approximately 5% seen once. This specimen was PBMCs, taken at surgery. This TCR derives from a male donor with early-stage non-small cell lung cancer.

This chain's CDR3 is CASTETSGNYNEQFF. The CDR3 DNA reads as TGCGCCAGCACCGAGACTAGCGGGAACTACAATGAGCAGTTCTTC. V is TRBV5-1 and J is TRBJ2-1, with 11 bases that match TRBD2. The J segment lost 3 bases and the V segment lost 6 bases, leaving 5 bases of the junction unmatched. The germline gives CDR1 SGHRS, CDR2 YFSETQ. The CDR3 has 15 residues. Drawing the rest from reference TRBV5-1 and TRBJ2-1, the complete variable domain is KAGVTQTPRYLIKTRGQQVTLSCSPISGHRSVSWYQQTPGQGLQFLFEYFSETQRNKGNFPGRFSGRQFSNSRSEMNVSTLELGDSALYLCASTETSGNYNEQFFGPGTRLTVL.